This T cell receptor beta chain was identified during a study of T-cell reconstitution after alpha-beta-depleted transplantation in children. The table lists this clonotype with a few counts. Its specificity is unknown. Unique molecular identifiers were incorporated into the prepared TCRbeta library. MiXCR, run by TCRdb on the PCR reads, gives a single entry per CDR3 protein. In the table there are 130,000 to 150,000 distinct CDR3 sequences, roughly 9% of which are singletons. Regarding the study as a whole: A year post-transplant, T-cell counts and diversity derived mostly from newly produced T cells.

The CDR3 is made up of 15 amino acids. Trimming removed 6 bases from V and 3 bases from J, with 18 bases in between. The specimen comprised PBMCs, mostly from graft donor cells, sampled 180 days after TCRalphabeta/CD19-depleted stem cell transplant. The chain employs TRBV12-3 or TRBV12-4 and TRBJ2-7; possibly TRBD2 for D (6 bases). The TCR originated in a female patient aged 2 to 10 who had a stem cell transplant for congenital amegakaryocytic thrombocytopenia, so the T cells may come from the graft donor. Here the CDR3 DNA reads TGTGCCAGCAGCCCACTCCGGGACTCAATCTACGAGCAGTACTTC. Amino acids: CASSPLRDSIYEQYF.